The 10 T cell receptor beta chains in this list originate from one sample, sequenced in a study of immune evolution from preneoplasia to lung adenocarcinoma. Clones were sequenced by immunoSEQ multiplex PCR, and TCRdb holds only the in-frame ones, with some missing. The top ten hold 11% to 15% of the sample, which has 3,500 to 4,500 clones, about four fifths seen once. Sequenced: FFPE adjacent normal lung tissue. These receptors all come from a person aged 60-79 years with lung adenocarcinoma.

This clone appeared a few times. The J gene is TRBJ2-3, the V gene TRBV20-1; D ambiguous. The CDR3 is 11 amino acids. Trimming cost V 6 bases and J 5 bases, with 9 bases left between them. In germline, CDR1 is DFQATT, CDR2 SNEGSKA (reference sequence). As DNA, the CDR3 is TGCAGTGCCCAAAAGGAAGATACGCAGTATTTT. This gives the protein CSAQKEDTQYF.

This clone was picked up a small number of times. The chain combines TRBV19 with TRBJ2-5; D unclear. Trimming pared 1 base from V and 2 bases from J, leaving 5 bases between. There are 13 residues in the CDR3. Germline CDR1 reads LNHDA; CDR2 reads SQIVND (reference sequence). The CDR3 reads CASSIGRQETQYF. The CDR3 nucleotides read TGTGCCAGTAGTATAGGGCGTCAAGAGACCCAGTACTTC.

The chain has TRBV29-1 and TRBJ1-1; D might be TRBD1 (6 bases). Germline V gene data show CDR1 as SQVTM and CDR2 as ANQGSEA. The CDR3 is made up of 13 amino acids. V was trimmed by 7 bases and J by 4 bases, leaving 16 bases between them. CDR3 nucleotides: TGCAGCGGGAGACAGGTAGTGGGCACTGAAGCTTTCTTT. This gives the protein CSGRQVVGTEAFF.

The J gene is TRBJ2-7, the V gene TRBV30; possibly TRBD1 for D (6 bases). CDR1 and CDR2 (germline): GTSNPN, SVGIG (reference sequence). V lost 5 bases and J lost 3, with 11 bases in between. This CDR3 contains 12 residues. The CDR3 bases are TGTGCCTGGGCGACAGGTCTCTACGAGCAGTACTTC. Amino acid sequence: CAWATGLYEQYF.

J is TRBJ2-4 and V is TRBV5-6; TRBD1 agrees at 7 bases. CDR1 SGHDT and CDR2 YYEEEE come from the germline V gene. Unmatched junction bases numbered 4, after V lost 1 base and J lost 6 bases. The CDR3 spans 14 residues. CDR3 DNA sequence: TGTGCCAGCAGCTTGAACCAGGGGGTAAACATTCAGTACTTC. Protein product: CASSLNQGVNIQYF.

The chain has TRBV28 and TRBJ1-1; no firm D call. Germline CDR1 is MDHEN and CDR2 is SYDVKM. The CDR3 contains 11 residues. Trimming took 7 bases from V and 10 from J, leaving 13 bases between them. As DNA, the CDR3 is TGTGCCAGCACCCTCGAAGATGGAGCTTTCTTT. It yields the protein CASTLEDGAFF.

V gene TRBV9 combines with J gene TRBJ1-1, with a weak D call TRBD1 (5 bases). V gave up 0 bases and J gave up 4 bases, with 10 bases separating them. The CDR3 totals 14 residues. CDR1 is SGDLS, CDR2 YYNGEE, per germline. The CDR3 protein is CASSVVPGGTEAFF. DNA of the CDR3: TGTGCCAGCAGCGTAGTCCCCGGGGGCACTGAAGCTTTCTTT.

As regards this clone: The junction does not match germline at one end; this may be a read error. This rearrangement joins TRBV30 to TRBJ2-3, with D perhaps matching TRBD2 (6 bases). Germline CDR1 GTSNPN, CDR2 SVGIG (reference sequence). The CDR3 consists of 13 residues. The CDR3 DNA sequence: TGTGCCGGGAGGCCCCAAGGGACAGATACGCAGTATTTT. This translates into CAGRPQGTDTQYF.

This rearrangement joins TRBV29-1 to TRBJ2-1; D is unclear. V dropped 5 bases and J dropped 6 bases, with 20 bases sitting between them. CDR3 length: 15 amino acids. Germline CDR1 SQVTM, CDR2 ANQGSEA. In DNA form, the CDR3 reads TGCAGCGTTATCTTGGGCTACCTCCAGACCAATGAGCAGTTCTTC. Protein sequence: CSVILGYLQTNEQFF.

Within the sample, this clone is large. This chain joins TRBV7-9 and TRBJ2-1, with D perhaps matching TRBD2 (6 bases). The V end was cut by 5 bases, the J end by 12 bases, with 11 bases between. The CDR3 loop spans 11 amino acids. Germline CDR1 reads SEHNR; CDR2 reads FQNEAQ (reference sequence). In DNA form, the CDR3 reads TGTGCCAGCAGCCTTTGGAGGGGGCAGTTCTTC. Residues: CASSLWRGQFF.